This T cell receptor (beta chain) was sequenced during a study of blood T cell repertoires in COVID-19. Study summary: Sample material is recorded as cDNA or gDNA derived from T cells, B-cell-depleted T cells, or PBMCs.

TCRdb's table, derived via immunoSEQ multiplex PCR, lists solely in-frame clones and lacks some. The top ten clones hold about an eighth of a sample with tens of thousands of clones, 80% to 90% of them seen once. Germline V CDR1 and CDR2: SGHRS, YFSETQ. This CDR3 has 17 residues. V was trimmed by 0 bases and J by 0 bases, leaving 12 bases between them. The TCR sequence derives from a human donor in a cohort sampled during active COVID-19. V usage is TRBV5-1 and J usage is TRBJ2-2; D remains unclear. The sample consisted of peripheral blood. The CDR3 DNA reads as TGCGCCAGCAGCTTGGCCCCTACTACCACGAACACCGGGGAGCTGTTTTTT. The encoded protein is CASSLAPTTTNTGELFF.